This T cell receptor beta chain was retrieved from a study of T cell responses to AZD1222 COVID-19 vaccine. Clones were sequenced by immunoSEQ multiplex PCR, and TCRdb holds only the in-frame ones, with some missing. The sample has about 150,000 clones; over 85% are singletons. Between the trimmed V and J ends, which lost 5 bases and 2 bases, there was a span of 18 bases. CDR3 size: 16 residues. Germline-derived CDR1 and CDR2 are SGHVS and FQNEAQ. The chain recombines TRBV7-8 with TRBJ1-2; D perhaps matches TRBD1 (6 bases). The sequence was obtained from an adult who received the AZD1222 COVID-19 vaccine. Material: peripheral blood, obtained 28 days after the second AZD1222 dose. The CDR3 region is CASSPRGGQTNYGYTF. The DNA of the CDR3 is TGTGCCAGCAGCCCAAGGGGCGGACAGACCAACTATGGCTACACCTTC.